This T cell receptor beta chain is drawn from a study of shared T cell receptors in the human thymus. Between the trimmed V and J ends, which lost 3 bases and 1 base, there was a span of 16 bases. This CDR3 spans 17 amino acids. Germline V gene lookup returns CDR1 KGHSH and CDR2 LQKENI. The protocol was immunoSEQ multiplex PCR, while the TCRdb copy is restricted to in-frame clones and leaves out a portion. In the table there are 450,000 to 650,000 clones, around three quarters of which are singletons. This clone came up a few times. The data also belong to a second study, concerning human thymus T cells. That study adds: Healthy Finnish infants having corrective surgery for congenital heart defects served as donors. Corrective heart surgery yielded the resections from which the thymus tissue came. Thymic and blood repertoires showed apparently biased V and J gene usage. Unrelated people showed highly overlapping thymic repertoires, related research reported.

Sequences were obtained from thymocytes. This TCR was sampled from a boy in the first two years of life with a congenital heart defect. The chain joins TRBV18 to TRBJ2-1; maybe TRBD1 (5 bases). The CDR3 nucleotides are TGTGCCAGCTCACCTTCCCATGGGGCGGTTTCCTACAATGAGCAGTTCTTC. Translating gives CASSPSHGAVSYNEQFF.